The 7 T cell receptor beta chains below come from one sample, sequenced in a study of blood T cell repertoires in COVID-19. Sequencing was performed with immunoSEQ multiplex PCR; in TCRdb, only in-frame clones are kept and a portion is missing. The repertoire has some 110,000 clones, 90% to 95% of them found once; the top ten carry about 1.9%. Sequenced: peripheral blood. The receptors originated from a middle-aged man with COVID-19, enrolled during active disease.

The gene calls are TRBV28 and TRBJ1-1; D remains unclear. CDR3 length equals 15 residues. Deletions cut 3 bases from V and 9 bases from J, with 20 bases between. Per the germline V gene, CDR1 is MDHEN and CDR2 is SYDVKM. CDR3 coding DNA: TGTGCCAGCAGTTTTAGATCGTGGAGAGCCTTACAAGCTTTCTTT. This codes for CASSFRSWRALQAFF.

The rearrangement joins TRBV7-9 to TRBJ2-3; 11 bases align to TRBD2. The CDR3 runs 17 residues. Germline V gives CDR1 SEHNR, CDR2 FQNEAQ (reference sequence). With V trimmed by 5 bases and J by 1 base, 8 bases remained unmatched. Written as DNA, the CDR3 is TGTGCCAGCAGCCTAACCAGTAGCGGGAGGGGCACAGATACGCAGTATTTT. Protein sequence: CASSLTSSGRGTDTQYF.

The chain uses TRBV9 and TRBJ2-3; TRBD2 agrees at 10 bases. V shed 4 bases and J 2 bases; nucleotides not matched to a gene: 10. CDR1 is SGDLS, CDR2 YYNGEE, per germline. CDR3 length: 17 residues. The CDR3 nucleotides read TGTGCCAGCAGCCCCTCCTCGACTAGCGGGCTCACAGATACGCAGTATTTT. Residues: CASSPSSTSGLTDTQYF.

The CDR3 DNA reads as TGTGCCAGCAGCCTTCGGGACAGCCGCACAGATACGCAGTATTTT. Translated, it gives CASSLRDSRTDTQYF. The rearrangement uses TRBV7-8 and TRBJ2-3; 7 nucleotides align to TRBD1. The CDR3 is 15 amino acids. Germline V gene data show CDR1 as SGHVS and CDR2 as FQNEAQ. The junction had 6 bases not matched to a gene; V was cut back by 5 bases and J by 1 base.

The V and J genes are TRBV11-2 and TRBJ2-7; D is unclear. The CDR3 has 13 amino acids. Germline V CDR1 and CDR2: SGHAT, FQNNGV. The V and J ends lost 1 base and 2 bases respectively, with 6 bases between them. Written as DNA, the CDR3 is TGTGCCAGCAGCTTAGCTCAGACCTACGAGCAGTACGTC. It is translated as CASSLAQTYEQYV.

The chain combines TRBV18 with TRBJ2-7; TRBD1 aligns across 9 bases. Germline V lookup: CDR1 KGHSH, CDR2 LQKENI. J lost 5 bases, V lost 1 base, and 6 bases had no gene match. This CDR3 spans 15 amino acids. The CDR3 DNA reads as TGTGCCAGCTCACCACGAGGGACAGGGTATGACGAGCAGTACGTC. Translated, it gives CASSPRGTGYDEQYV.

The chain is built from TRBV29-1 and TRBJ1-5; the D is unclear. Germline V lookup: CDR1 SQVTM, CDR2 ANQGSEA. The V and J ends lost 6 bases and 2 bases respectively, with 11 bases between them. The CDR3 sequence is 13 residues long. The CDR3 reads CSVEISGNQPQHF. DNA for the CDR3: TGCAGCGTAGAGATTTCGGGCAATCAGCCCCAGCATTTT.